This T cell receptor beta chain derives from a study of shared clonotypes between healthy human individuals (dated by TCRdb to the early 2020s). Regarding the study in general: A couple of women and three men aged 18 to 49 years were included in the cohort. Per donor, three plates each were used for CD4 naive and CD4 memory, two for CD8 naive, and one for CD8 memory. The study deeply sequenced blood TCR repertoires of about 5 healthy adults to estimate repertoire size and the extent of clonotype sharing between individuals. Different laboratories and diverse techniques were used to prepare libraries and sequence TCR repertoires, to increase sequencing depth and limit assay-specific biases. Each donor's leukapheresis produced roughly between roughly 0.85 and 10 billion PBMCs. Findings and caveats that apply to the study as a whole: Sharing across four donors was observed for approximately 4.6% of naive CD4, under 4% of naive CD8, about 2.3% of memory CD4, and around 0.42% of memory CD8 clonotypes. Sampling was limited to blood, and TCR repertoires in tissue likely differ from TCR repertoires in blood. Compared with non-shared clonotypes, the clonotypes found in all four sorted-subset donors had higher generation probabilities. Estimated clonotype richness was generally larger for naive than for memory subsets. Based on pairwise subsampling, the degree of clonotype sharing among donors was expected to be affected by sequencing depth. Rarefaction of sorted-subset datasets indicated incomplete sequencing despite the large sequencing depth. Because the study included only a small number of donors, the genetic and exposure-history diversity represented was limited.

As regards this clone: No cognate antigen has been identified for it. Per-base quality was not reported, and no clone a single base away is much larger than it.

The donors were healthy, HIV-negative adults with no recently reported acute infections or vaccinations. Only Caucasian adults living in Nashville, Tennessee, USA were represented among the donors. Magnetic negative selection was used to enrich CD4+ T cells, after which naive cells were positively selected on CD45RA and the negative fraction became the memory subset. Blood was obtained by leukapheresis, after which PBMCs were separated by Ficoll-Histopaque density gradient centrifugation and cryopreserved in liquid nitrogen vapor phase. Analytical flow cytometry was used to check the purity and quantity of every magnetically sorted T cell population. Genomic DNA was isolated from every sorted fraction and measured by UV absorbance on a Nanodrop 2000c. Using the deep immunoSEQ assay, multiplex PCR amplified TCR CDR3 regions from genomic DNA. Extracted genomic DNA from each cell subset was spread evenly across all wells of several immunoSEQ 96-well plates, with each plate serving as a replicate. For sorted subsets, about 200 ng genomic DNA, equal to about 30,000 T cell genomes, was loaded into each replicate PCR. Purified libraries were measured with a Qubit 3.0 fluorometer, size-checked on a Bioanalyzer 2100, and measured again with the KAPA Library Quantification kit. A separate single-read 150-cycle Illumina NextSeq 550 flow cell was used to sequence each immunoSEQ 96-well plate. Under the source paper's analysis protocol: Because the immunoSEQ output included only junctional sequences and no quality scores, the filtering could not be the same as the filtering used for full-length reads. To assign V/J genes and CDR3, sequences were annotated against IMGT germline references using PyIR, a Python wrapper for IgBLAST v1.9. Reads were removed for weak V/J assignments (E-value above 1e-6), missing CDR3, stop codons, out-of-frame junctions, or ambiguous translated residues. V3J clonotypes were defined by identical inferred V gene, J gene, and CDR3 amino acid sequence. Percentage overlap between repertoires was computed as shared unique clonotypes divided by the size of the smaller repertoire. Three approaches were used to assess repertoire richness: RTK rarefaction, the Chao1 estimator, and Recon v2.1 estimates of unobserved clonotypes. Generation probabilities were computed with OLGA for all TCRbeta clonotypes obtained by the gDNA method from several donors. The immuneACCESS repertoire file appears here via TCRdb, limited to in-frame rearrangements. These files lack a portion of the clones; in checked studies, under half of the deficit traces to unresolved V genes, and the cause of the others is not known. V and J calls and clone size follow that table, whereas D and trimming were derived from the DNA. This sample lists roughly 2.2 million clones; 85% to 95% were detected once. The ten largest clones capture 0.37% of the sample.

V gives up 4 bases and J gives up 2 bases, and the segment between their germline ends measures 14 bases. CDR1 and CDR2 were assigned from the germline V gene as MNHNS and SASEGT. Inclusive of the bounding cysteine and phenylalanine, the CDR3 is 15 residues long. Kept here is only the CDR3 DNA, which spans 45 bases and is read in frame from base 1. The chain joins TRBV6-1 to TRBJ2-5; the D call could be TRBD1 or TRBD2, with each sharing 5 bases. Sequencing was carried out using naive CD4+ T cells from PBMCs. This sample's cell subset or site label indicates: CD45RA+ positively selected. The TCR originated in a young man in good health. Some clones in this sample may be carry-over from other donors' samples. CDR3 reads: CASSVGSGRQETQYF. The DNA sequence reads TGTGCCAGCAGTGTGGGATCGGGACGGCAAGAGACCCAGTACTTC.